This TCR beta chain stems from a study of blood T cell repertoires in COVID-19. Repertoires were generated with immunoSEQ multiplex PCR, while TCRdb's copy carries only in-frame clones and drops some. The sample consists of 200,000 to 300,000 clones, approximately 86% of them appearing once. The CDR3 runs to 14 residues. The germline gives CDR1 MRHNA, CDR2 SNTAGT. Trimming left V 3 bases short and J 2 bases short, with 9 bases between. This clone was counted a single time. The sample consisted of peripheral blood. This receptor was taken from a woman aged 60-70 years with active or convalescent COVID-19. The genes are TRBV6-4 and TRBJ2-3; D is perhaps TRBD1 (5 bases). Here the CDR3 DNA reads TGTGCCAGCAGTGAGGGCAGGGACACAGATACGCAGTATTTT. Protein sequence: CASSEGRDTDTQYF.